A selection of T cell receptor beta chains follows, all from one sample in a study of multiple sclerosis patients with progressive multifocal leukoencephalopathy. TCRdb keeps only in-frame clones here, not all; method: immunoSEQ multiplex PCR. This sample carries around 25,000 clones, approximately 90% of them seen once, and the ten largest clones take around 2%. The sequenced sample was PBMCs, obtained from a patient treated with natalizumab. The receptors were sampled from a man younger than 40 with multiple sclerosis. Both conserved end residues are part of each CDR3. A D gene is named only where the DNA matches it firmly. Expanded clones are given a class, and other clones once, few, many or no size at all.

NA	NA	TRBV4-1	TRBJ1-1	CASSPGLGRAFF	TGCGCCAGCAGCCCAGGGCTCGGAAGGGCTTTCTTT
NA	NA	TRBV5-1	TRBJ1-2	CASSLGHINYGYTF	TGCGCCAGCAGCTTGGGACATATTAACTATGGCTACACCTTC
NA	TRBD1	TRBV5-6	TRBJ1-1	CASSLVTDRVGTEAFF	TGTGCCAGCAGCTTGGTAACCGACAGGGTGGGCACTGAAGCTTTCTTT
once	NA	TRBV9	TRBJ2-1	CASSVTFAGHNEQFF	TGTGCCAGCAGCGTTACTTTCGCTGGGCACAATGAGCAGTTCTTC
few	NA	TRBV10-3	TRBJ2-7	CAISEMEGMEYEQYF	TGTGCCATCAGTGAAATGGAGGGCATGGAGTACGAGCAGTACTTC
NA	NA	TRBV11-2	TRBJ2-4	CASSRLTPLAKNIQYF	TGTGCCAGCAGCCGACTTACCCCCTTAGCCAAAAACATTCAGTACTTC
NA	NA	TRBV7-9	TRBJ1-1	CASSPNTGAEAFF	TGTGCCAGCAGCCCCAACACCGGGGCTGAAGCTTTCTTT
NA	TRBD2	TRBV19	TRBJ2-3	CASSMSGGSTDTQYF	TGTGCCAGTAGTATGAGCGGGGGAAGCACAGATACGCAGTATTTT
NA	NA	TRBV5-4	TRBJ2-7	CASSPGLIPYEQYF	TGTGCCAGCAGCCCTGGCCTGATCCCCTACGAGCAGTACTTC
NA	TRBD2	TRBV10-3	TRBJ2-1	CAISGASGRLTYNEQFF	TGTGCCATCAGTGGGGCTAGCGGGAGATTAACCTACAATGAGCAGTTCTTC
NA	NA	TRBV7-2	TRBJ1-5	CASSPATYSNQPQHF	TGTGCCAGCAGTCCGGCAACGTATAGCAATCAGCCCCAGCATTTT
NA	NA	TRBV27	TRBJ1-2	CASSLSRDVGYTF	TGTGCCAGCAGTTTATCCCGGGACGTTGGCTACACCTTC
NA	NA	TRBV10-1	TRBJ2-4	CASSPGGLKNIQYF	TGCGCCAGCAGCCCTGGCGGGCTCAAAAACATTCAGTACTTC
NA	TRBD2	TRBV4-1	TRBJ2-1	CASSQEGKPAGGNEQFF	TGCGCCAGCAGCCAAGAAGGGAAGCCAGCGGGAGGAAATGAGCAGTTCTTC
NA	NA	TRBV7-8	TRBJ1-3	CASSLSWGSGNTIYF	TGTGCCAGCAGCTTAAGTTGGGGCTCTGGAAACACCATATATTTT
NA	NA	TRBV20-1	TRBJ1-2	CSASSHTF	TGCAGTGCTAGCAGTCACACCTTC
NA	TRBD1	TRBV7-6	TRBJ2-2	CASSLNPGQYYTGELFF	TGTGCCAGCAGCTTAAACCCGGGACAGTATTACACCGGGGAGCTGTTTTTT
once	NA	TRBV9	TRBJ1-5	CASSVGRDNQPQHF	TGTGCCAGCAGCGTAGGGCGGGATAATCAGCCCCAGCATTTT
NA	TRBD1	TRBV13	TRBJ2-1	CASSLRGTGSYNEQFF	TGTGCCAGCAGCTTACGTGGGACAGGTTCCTACAATGAGCAGTTCTTC